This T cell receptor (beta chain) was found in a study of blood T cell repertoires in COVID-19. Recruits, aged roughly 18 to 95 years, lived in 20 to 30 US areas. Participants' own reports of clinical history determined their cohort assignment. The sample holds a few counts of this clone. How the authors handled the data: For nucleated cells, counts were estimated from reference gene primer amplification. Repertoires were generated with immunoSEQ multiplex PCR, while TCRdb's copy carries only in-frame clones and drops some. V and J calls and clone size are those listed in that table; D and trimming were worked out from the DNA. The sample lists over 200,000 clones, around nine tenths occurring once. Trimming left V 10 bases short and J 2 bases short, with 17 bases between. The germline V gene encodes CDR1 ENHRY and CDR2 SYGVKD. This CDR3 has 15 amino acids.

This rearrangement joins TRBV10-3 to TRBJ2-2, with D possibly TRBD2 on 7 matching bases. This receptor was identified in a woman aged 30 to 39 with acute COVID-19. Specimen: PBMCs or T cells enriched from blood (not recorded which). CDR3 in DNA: TGTGCCACCAACTGGGGGGGCAGAAACACCGGGGAGCTGTTTTTT. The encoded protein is CATNWGGRNTGELFF.